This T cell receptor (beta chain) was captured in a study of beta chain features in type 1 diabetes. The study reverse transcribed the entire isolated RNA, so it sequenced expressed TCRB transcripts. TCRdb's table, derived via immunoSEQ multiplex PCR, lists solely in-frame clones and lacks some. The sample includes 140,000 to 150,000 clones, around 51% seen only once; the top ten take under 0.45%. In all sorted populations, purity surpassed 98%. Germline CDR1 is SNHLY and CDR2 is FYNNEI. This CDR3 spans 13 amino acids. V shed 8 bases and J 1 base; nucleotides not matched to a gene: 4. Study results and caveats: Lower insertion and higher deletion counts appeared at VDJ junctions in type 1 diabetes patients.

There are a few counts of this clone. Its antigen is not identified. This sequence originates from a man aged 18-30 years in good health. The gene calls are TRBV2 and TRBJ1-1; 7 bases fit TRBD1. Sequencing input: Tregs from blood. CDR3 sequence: CASGRQGNTEAFF. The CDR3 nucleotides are TGTGCCAGCGGACGACAGGGGAACACTGAAGCTTTCTTT. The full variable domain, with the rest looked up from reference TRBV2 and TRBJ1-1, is EPEVTQTPSHQVTQMGQEVILRCVPISNHLYFYWYRQILGQKVEFLVSFYNNEISEKSEIFDDQFSVERPDGSNFTLKIRSTKLEDSAMYFCASGRQGNTEAFFGQGTRLTVV.